The 20 T cell receptor beta chains listed next were all sequenced from one sample in a study of blood T cell repertoires in COVID-19 (dated by TCRdb to about 2020). Receptor amplification or capture employed the immunoSEQ multiplex PCR assay. TCRdb stores this immuneACCESS table with in-frame sequences only. Part of the clones is absent; in the studies checked, under half of the shortfall reflects unresolved V genes, and no reason is known for the rest. The sample table contains 200,000 to 300,000 clones; only one count was recorded for approximately 86% of them. The ten largest make up approximately 2.8% of the sample. The sequencing sample was made of PBMCs or T cells enriched from blood (not recorded which). The receptors were sampled from a woman aged 25 to 39 with acute COVID-19.

This chain joins TRBV11-3 and TRBJ1-1, with D possibly being TRBD1 (6 bases). The V end lost 4 bases, the J end lost 5 bases, and 11 bases lay between the germline ends. The CDR3 sequence is 13 residues long. The germline V gene encodes CDR1 SGHNT and CDR2 YENEEA. CDR3: CASSSGTRTEAFF. The CDR3 coding sequence is TGTGCCAGCAGCTCCGGGACAAGAACTGAAGCTTTCTTT.

The gene calls are TRBV29-1 and TRBJ1-2; maybe TRBD1 (6 bases). The CDR3 runs 13 residues. Germline CDR1 reads SQVTM; CDR2 reads ANQGSEA. Trimming took 4 bases from V and 3 from J, leaving 12 bases between them. The CDR3 nucleotides are TGCAGCGTTGTGAGACAGGTGGACTATGGCTACACCTTC. It encodes CSVVRQVDYGYTF.

Here the CDR3 reads CASSPLAGGSYNEQFF. In nucleotides, the CDR3 is TGTGCCAGCAGCCCTCTAGCGGGGGGTTCCTACAATGAGCAGTTCTTC. This chain connects TRBV5-6 to TRBJ2-1; TRBD2 agrees at 11 bases. The CDR3 totals 16 residues. CDR1 is SGHDT and CDR2 is YYEEEE in the germline V gene. Trimming cost V 4 bases and J 1 base; bases outside gene matches: 4.

V and J are TRBV4-2 and TRBJ2-2; a weak D match, TRBD1 (6 bases). There are 15 residues in the CDR3. V shed 1 base and J shed 4 bases, with 10 bases lying between them. Germline assignment: CDR1 LGHNA and CDR2 YNFKEQ. The CDR3 protein is CASSQAGGSTGELFF. The CDR3, as DNA: TGTGCCAGCAGCCAAGCTGGGGGCAGCACCGGGGAGCTGTTTTTT.

This clone was detected only a few times. The J gene is TRBJ2-7, the V gene TRBV18; 9 bases agree with TRBD1. The CDR3 spans 17 residues. Germline lookup yields CDR1 KGHSH and CDR2 LQKENI. Trimming removed 3 bases from V and 5 bases from J; junction bases left unmatched: 14. CDR3 coding DNA: TGTGCCAGCTCACCCCCCGGGTGGGACAGGGATGCCAACGAGCAGTACTTC. Translation gives CASSPPGWDRDANEQYF.

This clone was recorded only once. The same CDR3 arises from other DNA sequences in this sample as well. The CDR3 DNA reads as TGCGCCAGCAGCCAAGAAAGCCAGGGATATCAGCCCCAGCATTTT. This sequence encodes CASSQESQGYQPQHF. The V call is TRBV4-1, the J call TRBJ1-5, with D possibly being TRBD1 (5 bases). Germline loops: CDR1 MGHRA, CDR2 YSYEKL. The CDR3 is 15 residues long. V dropped 0 bases and J dropped 5 bases, with 11 bases sitting between them.

Of note for this clone: The same CDR3 arises from other DNA sequences in this sample as well. V and J are TRBV5-1 and TRBJ1-3, with unresolved D. CDR3 size: 13 residues. V dropped 0 bases and J dropped 4 bases, with 5 bases sitting between them. Looked up from germline, CDR1 is SGHRS and CDR2 is YFSETQ. The CDR3 spells CASSLGQGNTIYF. CDR3 in DNA: TGCGCCAGCAGCTTGGGTCAGGGAAACACCATATATTTT. The full variable domain, rest sourced from reference TRBV5-1 and TRBJ1-3, is KAGVTQTPRYLIKTRGQQVTLSCSPISGHRSVSWYQQTPGQGLQFLFEYFSETQRNKGNFPGRFSGRQFSNSRSEMNVSTLELGDSALYLCASSLGQGNTIYFGEGSWLTVV.

V usage is TRBV27 and J usage is TRBJ1-3; no definite D call. Trimming removed 5 bases at V and 4 bases at J, with 9 bases between. Germline lookup yields CDR1 MNHEY and CDR2 SMNVEV (reference sequence). The CDR3 covers 13 residues. The CDR3 sequence: CASSLNPGNTIYF. CDR3 sequence (DNA): TGTGCCAGCAGTCTTAATCCCGGAAACACCATATATTTT.

The chain joins TRBV27 to TRBJ2-5; a weak D match, TRBD2 (6 bases). The CDR3 length is 14 residues. Germline CDR1 is MNHEY and CDR2 is SMNVEV (reference sequence). V was trimmed by 5 bases and J by 1 base, leaving 11 bases between them. The CDR3, as DNA: TGTGCCAGCAGTCAGGGACTTTCCCAAGAGACCCAGTACTTC. Its protein product is CASSQGLSQETQYF.

V usage is TRBV5-1 and J usage is TRBJ1-1; a possible D gene is TRBD1 (5 bases). The germline V gene encodes CDR1 SGHRS and CDR2 YFSETQ. Trimming left V 0 bases short and J 0 bases short, with 12 bases between. The CDR3 extends over 16 amino acids. The CDR3 coding sequence is TGCGCCAGCAGCTTGGCCACCGGGGGATTGAACACTGAAGCTTTCTTT. The encoded protein is CASSLATGGLNTEAFF.

The V gene is TRBV5-1, the J gene TRBJ1-1, with D maybe TRBD1 (5 bases). Per germline, CDR1 SGHRS and CDR2 YFSETQ. The CDR3 spans 14 residues. The V end lost 4 bases, the J end lost 5 bases, and 15 bases lay between the germline ends. This CDR3 reads CASSLDGGETEAFF. The CDR3 nucleotides read TGCGCCAGCAGCCTGGACGGGGGGGAGACTGAAGCTTTCTTT.

V usage is TRBV24-1 and J usage is TRBJ2-2; TRBD1 might be the D (6 bases). The V end lost 4 bases, the J end lost 4 bases, and 18 bases lay between the germline ends. The CDR3 contains 17 residues. Germline loops: CDR1 KGHDR, CDR2 SFDVKD. CDR3 sequence reads: CATSDNYPGTPTGELFF. CDR3 bases: TGTGCCACCAGTGACAACTACCCTGGGACACCCACCGGGGAGCTGTTTTTT.

V and J are TRBV24-1 and TRBJ2-7; 9 bases match TRBD1. The CDR3 is 14 residues long. Trimming removed 5 bases from V and 6 bases from J; junction bases left unmatched: 7. Germline CDR1 reads KGHDR; CDR2 reads SFDVKD. CDR3 sequence (DNA): TGTGCCACCAGTGCCGTGGACAGGGGTGGCGAGCAGTACTTC. This gives the protein CATSAVDRGGEQYF.

This chain links TRBV5-1 with TRBJ2-1, with TRBD2 as a possible D gene (5 bases). The CDR3 has 19 residues. Germline lookup yields CDR1 SGHRS and CDR2 YFSETQ. Trimming left V 4 bases short and J 2 bases short, with 25 bases between. This CDR3 reads CASSQEPSTSNGPYNEQFF. The DNA of the CDR3 is TGCGCCAGCAGCCAGGAACCATCCACTAGTAATGGTCCCTACAATGAGCAGTTCTTC.

V and J are TRBV29-1 and TRBJ1-1, with 7 bases lining up with TRBD1. The CDR3 loop spans 16 amino acids. The germline CDR1 and CDR2 sequences are SQVTM and ANQGSEA. With 4 bases clipped from V and 3 bases from J, the junction kept 14 bases outside the gene matches. The CDR3 nucleotides read TGCAGCGTTGGAAAAATATTTGGGACAGAGCACACTGAAGCTTTCTTT. Encoded protein: CSVGKIFGTEHTEAFF. The full variable domain, completed using reference TRBV29-1 and TRBJ1-1, is SAVISQKPSRDICQRGTSLTIQCQVDSQVTMMFWYRQQPGQSLTLIATANQGSEATYESGFVIDKFPISRPNLTFSTLTVSNMSPEDSSIYLCSVGKIFGTEHTEAFFGQGTRLTVV.

This chain links TRBV14 with TRBJ2-7; TRBD2 aligns across 7 bases. The CDR3 covers 15 residues. The junction had 5 bases not matched to a gene; V was cut back by 1 base and J by 2 bases. Germline lookup yields CDR1 SGHDN and CDR2 FVKESK. The DNA for the CDR3 is TGTGCCAGCAGCCAAGTGGCGGGGGTCACCTACGAGCAGTACTTC. Translating gives CASSQVAGVTYEQYF.

This chain joins TRBV27 and TRBJ2-2; weak D call: TRBD1 (6 bases). The germline V gene has CDR1 MNHEY and CDR2 SMNVEV (reference sequence). The CDR3 length is 17 residues. V gave up 0 bases and J gave up 0 bases, with 11 bases separating them. CDR3 sequence (DNA): TGTGCCAGCAGTTTATCGACAGGAAACGCGAACACCGGGGAGCTGTTTTTT. Amino acids: CASSLSTGNANTGELFF.

The V call is TRBV5-8, the J call TRBJ2-2, with 8 bases matching TRBD1. The CDR3 extends over 16 amino acids. In germline, CDR1 is SGHTS, CDR2 YDEGEE. V gave up 3 bases and J gave up 3 bases; unmatched junction bases: 7. In nucleotides, the CDR3 is TGTGCCAGCAGCTCGAGACAGGGGCTCGACACCGGGGAGCTGTTTTTT. Its protein product is CASSSRQGLDTGELFF.

V and J are TRBV6-5 and TRBJ1-1, with 7 positions matching TRBD1. This CDR3 is 13 amino acids long. V was clipped by 6 bases and J by 6 bases; unmatched bases: 7. Per germline, CDR1 MNHEY and CDR2 SVGAGI. DNA for the CDR3: TGTGCCAGCAGGAGACAGGGTTACGCTGAAGCTTTCTTT. Its translation: CASRRQGYAEAFF.

This sequence joins TRBV14 and TRBJ1-1; 7 positions match TRBD1. The V gene end was trimmed by 6 bases and the J gene end by 1 base; junction bases not matched to a gene: 5. Germline-derived CDR1 and CDR2 are SGHDN and FVKESK. This CDR3 has 14 residues. CDR3 in amino acids: CASSTTGWNTEAFF. The CDR3 DNA reads TGTGCCAGCAGTACGACAGGGTGGAACACTGAAGCTTTCTTT.